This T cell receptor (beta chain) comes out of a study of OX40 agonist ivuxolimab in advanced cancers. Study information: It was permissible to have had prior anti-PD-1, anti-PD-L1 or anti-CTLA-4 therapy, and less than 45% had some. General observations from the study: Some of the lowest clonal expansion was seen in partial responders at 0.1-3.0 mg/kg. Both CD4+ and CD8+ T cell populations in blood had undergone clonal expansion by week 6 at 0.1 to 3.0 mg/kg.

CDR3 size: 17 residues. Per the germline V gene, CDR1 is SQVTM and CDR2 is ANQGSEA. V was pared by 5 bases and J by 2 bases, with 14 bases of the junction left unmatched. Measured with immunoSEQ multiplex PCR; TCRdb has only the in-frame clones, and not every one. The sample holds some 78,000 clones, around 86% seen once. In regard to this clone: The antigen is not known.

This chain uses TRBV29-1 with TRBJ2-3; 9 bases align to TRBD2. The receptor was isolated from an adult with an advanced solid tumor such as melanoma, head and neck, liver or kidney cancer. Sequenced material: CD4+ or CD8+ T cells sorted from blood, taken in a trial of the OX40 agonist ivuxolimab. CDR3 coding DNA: TGCAGCGTTCTCGGGGCAGCGGGGGGTTCAGTCACAGATACGCAGTATTTT. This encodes CSVLGAAGGSVTDTQYF.